A single sample gave rise to the 15 T cell receptor beta chains below, sequenced in a study of shared clonotypes between healthy human individuals. This table comes from immunoSEQ multiplex PCR, and its TCRdb copy is limited to in-frame clones, with some not included. The sample consists of 2 million or so clones, 85% to 95% of them appearing once. Material for sequencing was naive CD4+ T cells sorted from blood. This sample's subset: CD45RA+ positively selected. The source is a man aged 18 to 29 in good health.

The V and J genes are TRBV5-1 and TRBJ2-1; 8 positions agree with TRBD2. With V trimmed by 1 base and J by 5 bases, 5 bases remained unmatched. The germline gives CDR1 SGHRS, CDR2 YFSETQ. The CDR3 is 15 amino acids. CDR3 bases: TGCGCCAGCAGCTTGTCTTCGCGGGGGGACAATGAGCAGTTCTTC. It translates to CASSLSSRGDNEQFF.

This chain links TRBV6-4 with TRBJ2-2; D call uncertain. V lost 10 bases and J 0 bases, leaving 12 bases between the germline ends. Germline-derived CDR1 and CDR2 are MRHNA and SNTAGT. This CDR3 is 14 amino acids long. The CDR3 coding sequence is TGTGCCACCGAGAGTCCCGCGAACACCGGGGAGCTGTTTTTT. It specifies CATESPANTGELFF.

CDR3 in DNA: TGTGCCAGCAGGAAGGACAGTGAAAAACTGTTTTTT. Protein sequence: CASRKDSEKLFF. This chain links TRBV6-6 with TRBJ1-4; perhaps TRBD1 as D (6 bases). The CDR3 is 12 amino acids. V was shortened by 6 bases and J by 7 bases, with 9 bases between the two germline ends. Germline V gene lookup returns CDR1 MNHNY and CDR2 SVGAGI (reference sequence).

The V and J genes are TRBV7-9 and TRBJ2-2; TRBD2 is a possible D gene (5 bases). V was pared by 5 bases and J by 6 bases, with 10 bases between. This CDR3 has 13 amino acids. The V gene's germline CDR1 is SEHNR and CDR2 FQNEAQ (reference sequence). The CDR3 nucleotides read TGTGCCAGCAGCCCCGAGGGTGCCGGGGAGCTGTTTTTT. This translates into CASSPEGAGELFF.

The chain is built from TRBV7-9 and TRBJ1-4; tentative D call: TRBD1 (5 bases). V was cut by 5 bases and J by 5 bases, with 15 bases left in between. Germline assignment: CDR1 SEHNR and CDR2 FQNEAQ (reference sequence). This CDR3 is built from 15 residues. The CDR3 spells CASSPRGVENEKLFF. CDR3 nucleotide sequence: TGTGCCAGCAGCCCCAGAGGGGTGGAGAATGAAAAACTGTTTTTT.

On this clone: The same CDR3 also results from other DNA sequences found in this sample. The chain joins TRBV2 to TRBJ2-5; D may match TRBD1 or TRBD2 (5 bases each). This CDR3 contains 12 residues. Germline CDR1 and CDR2: SNHLY and FYNNEI. Deletions cut 5 bases from V and 5 bases from J, with 9 bases between. DNA for the CDR3: TGTGCCAGCAGTAGGGGAGCTGAGACCCAGTACTTC. It codes for CASSRGAETQYF.

The V and J genes are TRBV10-3 and TRBJ1-1; D remains unclear. Germline V gene lookup returns CDR1 ENHRY and CDR2 SYGVKD. V gave up 6 bases and J gave up 0 bases, with 17 bases separating them. The CDR3 is 16 amino acids. This chain's CDR3 is CAISRGGTYMNTEAFF. In DNA, the CDR3 is TGTGCCATCAGCCGTGGAGGAACATACATGAACACTGAAGCTTTCTTT.

CDR3 DNA sequence: TGTGCCAGCAGTTCTCAGGGGCCCGAGCAGTACTTC. Translation: CASSSQGPEQYF. This chain links TRBV6-6 with TRBJ2-7, with D perhaps matching TRBD1 (6 bases). The CDR3 sequence is 12 residues long. V was clipped by 4 bases and J by 6 bases, with 10 bases between them. The germline gives CDR1 MNHNY, CDR2 SVGAGI (reference sequence).

This clone was recorded only once. The chain joins TRBV5-4 to TRBJ2-3, with D possibly being TRBD2 (5 bases). Per the germline V gene, CDR1 is SGHNT and CDR2 is YYREEE (reference sequence). Trimming took off 4 bases at V and 0 bases at J, with 12 bases between the two ends. This CDR3 region has 15 residues. CDR3 amino acids: CASSPPLASTDTQYF. CDR3 in DNA: TGTGCCAGCAGCCCACCCCTAGCTAGCACAGATACGCAGTATTTT.

The genes are TRBV5-1 and TRBJ2-7, with TRBD2 identical over 7 bases. Germline CDR1 is SGHRS and CDR2 is YFSETQ. Trimming took 0 bases from V and 7 from J; bases not matched to a gene: 7. The CDR3 covers 14 residues. This CDR3 is CASSLGYEAGEQYF. CDR3 nucleotides: TGCGCCAGCAGCTTGGGGTACGAAGCGGGGGAGCAGTACTTC.

The rearrangement joins TRBV6-6 to TRBJ2-7; 11 positions agree with TRBD2. The CDR3 is made up of 15 amino acids. V shed 2 bases, J shed 4 bases, and the junction held 4 bases outside the gene matches. Germline values: CDR1 MNHNY, CDR2 SVGAGI (reference sequence). The CDR3 reads CASSYTSGSGYEQYF. The CDR3 region has the DNA TGTGCCAGCAGTTACACTAGCGGGAGTGGGTACGAGCAGTACTTC.

This chain uses TRBV5-1 with TRBJ2-1; D unresolved. This CDR3 has 16 amino acids. Germline CDR1 is SGHRS and CDR2 is YFSETQ. V lost 5 bases and J 0 bases, leaving 15 bases between the germline ends. The CDR3 DNA reads as TGCGCCAGCAGGCTTGAGAGCGTCGCCTCCTACAATGAGCAGTTCTTC. It specifies CASRLESVASYNEQFF.

The CDR3 bases are TGTGCCGGCGGGGGCGAGCAGTACTTC. Its translation is CAGGGEQYF. This chain joins TRBV3-1 (or the pseudogene TRBV3-2) and TRBJ2-7; 7 bases are a match to TRBD2. J lost 6 bases, V lost 11 bases, and 1 base had no gene match. This CDR3 has 9 amino acids. Germline V gene lookup returns CDR1 LGHDT and CDR2 YNNKEL (reference sequence).

The rearrangement uses TRBV6-5 and TRBJ1-6; D ambiguous. Germline V lookup: CDR1 MNHEY, CDR2 SVGAGI. The CDR3 runs to 15 residues. Trimming removed 0 bases from V and 7 bases from J, with 10 bases in between. The CDR3 here is CASSYSSVINSPLHF. CDR3 DNA sequence: TGTGCCAGCAGTTACTCTTCGGTCATAAATTCACCCCTCCACTTT.

This clone showed up just once. The V and J genes are TRBV5-1 and TRBJ1-2; a possible D gene is TRBD1 (6 bases). The length of the CDR3 is 15 residues. The germline gives CDR1 SGHRS, CDR2 YFSETQ. With 6 bases removed from V and 5 bases from J, the gap between germline ends came to 20 bases. CDR3 protein: CASIRSGQYGYGYTF. CDR3 nucleotide sequence: TGCGCCAGCATTCGATCCGGACAGTACGGATATGGCTACACCTTC. The variable domain in full, with the rest retrieved from reference TRBV5-1 and TRBJ1-2, is KAGVTQTPRYLIKTRGQQVTLSCSPISGHRSVSWYQQTPGQGLQFLFEYFSETQRNKGNFPGRFSGRQFSNSRSEMNVSTLELGDSALYLCASIRSGQYGYGYTFGSGTRLTVV.